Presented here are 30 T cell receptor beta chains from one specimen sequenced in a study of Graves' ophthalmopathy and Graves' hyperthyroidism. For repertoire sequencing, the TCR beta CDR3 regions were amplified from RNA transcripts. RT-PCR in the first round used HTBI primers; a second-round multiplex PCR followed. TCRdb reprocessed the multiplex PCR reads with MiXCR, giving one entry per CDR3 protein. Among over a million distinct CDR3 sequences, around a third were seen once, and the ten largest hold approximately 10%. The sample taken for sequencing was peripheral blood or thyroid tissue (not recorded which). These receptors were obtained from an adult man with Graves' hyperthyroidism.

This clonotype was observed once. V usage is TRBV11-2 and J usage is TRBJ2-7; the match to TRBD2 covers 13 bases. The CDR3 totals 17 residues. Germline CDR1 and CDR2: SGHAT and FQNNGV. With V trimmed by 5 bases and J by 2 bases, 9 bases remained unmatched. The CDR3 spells CASSKRLAGGLAYEQYF. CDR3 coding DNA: TGTGCCAGCAGCAAACGACTAGCGGGAGGACTCGCCTACGAGCAGTACTTC. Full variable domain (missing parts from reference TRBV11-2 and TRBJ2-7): EAGVAQSPRYKIIEKRQSVAFWCNPISGHATLYWYQQILGQGPKLLIQFQNNGVVDDSQLPKDRFSAERLKGVDSTLKIQPAKLEDSAVYLCASSKRLAGGLAYEQYFGPGTRLTVT.

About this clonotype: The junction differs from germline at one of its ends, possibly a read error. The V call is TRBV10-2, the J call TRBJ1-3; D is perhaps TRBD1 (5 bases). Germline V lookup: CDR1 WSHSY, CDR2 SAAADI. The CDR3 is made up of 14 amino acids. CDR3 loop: CASSVQGEGNTTYF. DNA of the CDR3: TGCGCCAGCAGTGTCCAGGGCGAAGGAAACACCACATATTTT.

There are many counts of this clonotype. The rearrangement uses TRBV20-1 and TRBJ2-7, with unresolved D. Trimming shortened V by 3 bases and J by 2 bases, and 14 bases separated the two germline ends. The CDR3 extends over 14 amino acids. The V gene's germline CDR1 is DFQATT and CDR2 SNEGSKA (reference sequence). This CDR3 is CSASVVGPTYEQYF. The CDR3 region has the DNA TGCAGTGCTAGCGTCGTAGGCCCAACCTACGAGCAGTACTTC.

The CDR3 DNA reads as TGTGCCAGCAGCTTAGAGTACGAGGCACGGAATCAGCCCCAGCATTTT. It specifies CASSLEYEARNQPQHF. This chain uses TRBV7-8 with TRBJ1-5; D is ambiguous. Germline values: CDR1 SGHVS, CDR2 FQNEAQ. The CDR3 contains 16 residues. Trimming pared 1 base from V and 4 bases from J, leaving 14 bases between.

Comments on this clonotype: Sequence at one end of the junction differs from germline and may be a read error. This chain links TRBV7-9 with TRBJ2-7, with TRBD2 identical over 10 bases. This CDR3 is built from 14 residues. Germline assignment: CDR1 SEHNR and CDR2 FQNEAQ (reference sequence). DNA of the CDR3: TGCGCCAGCAGCCCTAGCGGGAGAACCTACGAGCAGTACTTC. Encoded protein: CASSPSGRTYEQYF. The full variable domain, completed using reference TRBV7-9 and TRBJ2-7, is DTGVSQNPRHKITKRGQNVTFRCDPISEHNRLYWYRQTLGQGPEFLTYFQNEAQLEKSRLLSDRFSAERPKGSFSTLEIQRTEQGDSAMYLCASSPSGRTYEQYFGPGTRLTVT.

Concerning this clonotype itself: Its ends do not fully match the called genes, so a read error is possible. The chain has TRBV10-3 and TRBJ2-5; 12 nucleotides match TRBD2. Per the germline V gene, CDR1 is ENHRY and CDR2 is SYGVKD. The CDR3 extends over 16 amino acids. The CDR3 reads CASSYSGLAGEETQYF. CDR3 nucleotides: TGTGCCAGCAGTTACTCGGGACTAGCGGGTGAAGAGACCCAGTACTTC.

As DNA, the CDR3 is TGTGCCAGCAGCTACAGGCACGGCAACACAGATACGCAGTATTTT. Translation gives CASSYRHGNTDTQYF. The V and J genes are TRBV7-9 and TRBJ2-3, with D perhaps TRBD1 (5 bases). In germline, CDR1 is SEHNR, CDR2 FQNEAQ (reference sequence). The CDR3 length is 15 residues. Trimming cost V 4 bases and J 2 bases, with 13 bases left between them.

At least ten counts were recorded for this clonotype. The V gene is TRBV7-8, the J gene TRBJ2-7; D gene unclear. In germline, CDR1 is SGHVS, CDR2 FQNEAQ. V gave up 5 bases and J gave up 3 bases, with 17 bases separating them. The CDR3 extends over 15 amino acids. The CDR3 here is CASSKPLGVGYEQYF. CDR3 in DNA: TGTGCCAGCAGCAAGCCCTTAGGCGTGGGCTACGAGCAGTACTTC.

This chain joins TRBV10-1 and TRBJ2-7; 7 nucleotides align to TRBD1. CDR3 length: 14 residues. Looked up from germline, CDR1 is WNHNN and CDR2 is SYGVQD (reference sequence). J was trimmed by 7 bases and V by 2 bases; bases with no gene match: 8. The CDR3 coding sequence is TGCGCCAGCAGTGAGGACAGGGAGATGATAGAGCAGTACTTC. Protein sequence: CASSEDREMIEQYF.

In DNA, the CDR3 is TGCAGTGCTAGTGGGAGCGGGAGCTCCTACGAGCAGTACTTC. This encodes CSASGSGSSYEQYF. The chain links TRBV20-1 to TRBJ2-7; TRBD2 matches 8 bases. CDR1 is DFQATT, CDR2 SNEGSKA, per germline (reference sequence). V was clipped by 3 bases and J by 0 bases; unmatched bases: 4. This CDR3 has 14 amino acids.

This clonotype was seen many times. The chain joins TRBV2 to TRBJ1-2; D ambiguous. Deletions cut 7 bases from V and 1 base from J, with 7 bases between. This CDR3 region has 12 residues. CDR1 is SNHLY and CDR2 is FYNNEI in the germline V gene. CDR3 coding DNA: TGTGCCAGCAAAGCGATTAACTATGGCTACACCTTC. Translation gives CASKAINYGYTF.

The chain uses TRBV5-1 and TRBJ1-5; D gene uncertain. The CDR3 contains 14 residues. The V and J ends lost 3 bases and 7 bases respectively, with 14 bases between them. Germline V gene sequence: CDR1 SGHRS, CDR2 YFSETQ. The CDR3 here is CASSSGLGVQPQHF. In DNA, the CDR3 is TGCGCCAGCAGCTCCGGGCTCGGGGTCCAGCCCCAGCATTTT.

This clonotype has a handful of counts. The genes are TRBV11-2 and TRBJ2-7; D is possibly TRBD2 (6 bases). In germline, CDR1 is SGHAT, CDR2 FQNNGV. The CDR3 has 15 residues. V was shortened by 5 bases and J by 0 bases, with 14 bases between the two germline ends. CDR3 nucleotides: TGTGCCAGCAGCGCCGGGACTCCGAGCTCCTACGAGCAGTACTTC. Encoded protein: CASSAGTPSSYEQYF.

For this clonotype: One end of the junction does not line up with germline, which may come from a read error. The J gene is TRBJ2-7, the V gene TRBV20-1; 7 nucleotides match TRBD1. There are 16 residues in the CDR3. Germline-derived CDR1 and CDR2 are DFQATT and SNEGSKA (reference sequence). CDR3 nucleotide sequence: TGCGGTGCAAACGACGAGGACAGGACTGTCTCCTACGAGCAGTACTTC. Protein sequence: CGANDEDRTVSYEQYF.

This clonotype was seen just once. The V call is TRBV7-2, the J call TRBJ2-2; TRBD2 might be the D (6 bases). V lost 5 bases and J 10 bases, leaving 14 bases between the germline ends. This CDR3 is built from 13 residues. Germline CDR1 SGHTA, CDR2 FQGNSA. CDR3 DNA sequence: TGTGCCAGCAGCAAAAGCGGGCGGGAGGAGCTGTTTTTT. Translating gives CASSKSGREELFF.

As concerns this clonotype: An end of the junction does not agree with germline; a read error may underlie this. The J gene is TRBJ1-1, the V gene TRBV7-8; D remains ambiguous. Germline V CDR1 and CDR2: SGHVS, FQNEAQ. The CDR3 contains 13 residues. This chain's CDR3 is CASSKEVITEAFF. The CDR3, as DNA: TGTGCCAGCAGTAAAGAAGTGATCACTGAAGCCTTCTTT.

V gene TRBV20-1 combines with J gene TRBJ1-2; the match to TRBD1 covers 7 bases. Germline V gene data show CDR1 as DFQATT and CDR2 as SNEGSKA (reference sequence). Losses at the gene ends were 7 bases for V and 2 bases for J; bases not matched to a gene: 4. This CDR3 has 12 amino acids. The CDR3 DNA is TGCAGTGGTCAACAGGGGAACTATGGCTACACCTTC. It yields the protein CSGQQGNYGYTF.

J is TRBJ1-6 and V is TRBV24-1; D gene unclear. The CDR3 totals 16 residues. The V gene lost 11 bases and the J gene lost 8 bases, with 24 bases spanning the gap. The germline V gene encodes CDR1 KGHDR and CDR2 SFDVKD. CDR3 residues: CARNGEPSSRDSPLHF. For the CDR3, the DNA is TGTGCCAGAAATGGGGAACCAAGCTCGAGAGATTCACCCCTCCACTTT.

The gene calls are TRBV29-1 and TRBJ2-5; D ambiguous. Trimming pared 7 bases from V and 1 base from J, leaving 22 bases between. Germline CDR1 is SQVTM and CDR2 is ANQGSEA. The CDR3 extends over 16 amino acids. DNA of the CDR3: TGCAGCGCTCGGCCCACGCTCTGGGGTGCCCAAGAGACCCAGTACTTC. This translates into CSARPTLWGAQETQYF.

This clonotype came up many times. CDR3 sequence reads: CAISDVGQSNQPQHF. The CDR3 coding sequence is TGTGCCATCAGTGATGTGGGCCAATCCAATCAGCCCCAGCATTTT. The chain has TRBV10-3 and TRBJ1-5; unclear D gene. The CDR3 runs to 15 residues. Germline V gene lookup returns CDR1 ENHRY and CDR2 SYGVKD. V dropped 3 bases and J dropped 3 bases, with 12 bases sitting between them.

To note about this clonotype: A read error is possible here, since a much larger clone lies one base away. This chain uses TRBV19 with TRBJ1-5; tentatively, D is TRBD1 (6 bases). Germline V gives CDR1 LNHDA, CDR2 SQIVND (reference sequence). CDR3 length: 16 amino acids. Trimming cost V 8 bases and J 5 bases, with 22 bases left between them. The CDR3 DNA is TGTGCCAGTGGTACACCGGACAGAGGGCCTTATCAGCCCCAGCATTTT. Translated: CASGTPDRGPYQPQHF.

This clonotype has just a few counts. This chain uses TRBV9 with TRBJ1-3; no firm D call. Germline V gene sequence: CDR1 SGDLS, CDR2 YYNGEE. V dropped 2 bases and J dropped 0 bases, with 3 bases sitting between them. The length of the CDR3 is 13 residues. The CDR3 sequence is CASSVHSGNTIYF. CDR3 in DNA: TGTGCCAGCAGCGTCCACTCTGGAAACACCATATATTTT.

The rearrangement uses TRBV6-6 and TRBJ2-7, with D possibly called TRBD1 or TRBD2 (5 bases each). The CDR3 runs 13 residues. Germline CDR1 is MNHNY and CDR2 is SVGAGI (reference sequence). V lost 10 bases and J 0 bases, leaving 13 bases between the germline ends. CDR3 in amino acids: CATWDDNSYEQYF. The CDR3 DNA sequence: TGTGCCACCTGGGACGACAACTCCTACGAGCAGTACTTC.

This CDR3 is CASSLVEWTGGWGNTIYF. DNA of the CDR3: TGTGCCAGCAGCTTAGTCGAGTGGACAGGGGGCTGGGGAAACACCATATATTTT. The gene calls are TRBV7-2 and TRBJ1-3, with 11 bases aligning to TRBD1. The trim removed 1 base at V and 4 bases at J, leaving 9 bases unmatched. The CDR3 length is 18 residues. Per the germline V gene, CDR1 is SGHTA and CDR2 is FQGNSA. Together with reference TRBV7-2 and TRBJ1-3, the CDR3 gives the full variable domain: GAGVSQSPSNKVTEKGKDVELRCDPISGHTALYWYRQSLGQGLEFLIYFQGNSAPDKSGLPSDRFSAERTGGSVSTLTIQRTQQEDSAVYLCASSLVEWTGGWGNTIYFGEGSWLTVV.

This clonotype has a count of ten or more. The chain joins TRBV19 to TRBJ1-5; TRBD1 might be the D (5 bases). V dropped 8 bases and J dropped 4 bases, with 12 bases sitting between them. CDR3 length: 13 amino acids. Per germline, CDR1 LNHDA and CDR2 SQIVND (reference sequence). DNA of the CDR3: TGTGCCAGTGGCGGGGGGGAGAATCAGCCCCAGCATTTT. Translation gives CASGGGENQPQHF.

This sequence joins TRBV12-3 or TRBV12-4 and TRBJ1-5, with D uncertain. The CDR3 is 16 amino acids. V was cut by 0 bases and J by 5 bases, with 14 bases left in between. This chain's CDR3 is CASSLAGRAGDQPQHF. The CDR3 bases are TGTGCCAGCAGTTTAGCCGGGAGGGCCGGCGATCAGCCCCAGCATTTT.

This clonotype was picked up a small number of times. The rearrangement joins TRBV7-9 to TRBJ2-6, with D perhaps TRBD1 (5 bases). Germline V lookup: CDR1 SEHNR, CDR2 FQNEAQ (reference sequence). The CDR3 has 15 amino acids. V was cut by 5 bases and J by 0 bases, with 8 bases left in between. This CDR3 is CASSPGISGANVLTF. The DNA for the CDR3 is TGTGCCAGCAGCCCAGGGATCTCTGGGGCCAACGTCCTGACTTTC.

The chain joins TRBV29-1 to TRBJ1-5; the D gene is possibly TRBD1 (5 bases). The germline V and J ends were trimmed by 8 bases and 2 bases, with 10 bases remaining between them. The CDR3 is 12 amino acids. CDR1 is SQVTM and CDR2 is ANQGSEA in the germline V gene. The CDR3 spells CSLGQGNQPQHF. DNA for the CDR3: TGCAGCTTGGGGCAGGGCAATCAGCCCCAGCATTTT.

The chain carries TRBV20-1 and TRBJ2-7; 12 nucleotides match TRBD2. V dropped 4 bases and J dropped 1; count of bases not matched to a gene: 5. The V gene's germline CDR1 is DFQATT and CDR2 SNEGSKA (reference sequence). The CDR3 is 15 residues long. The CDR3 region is CSANGLAGFSYEQYF. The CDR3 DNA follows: TGCAGTGCTAACGGACTAGCGGGATTTTCCTACGAGCAGTACTTC.

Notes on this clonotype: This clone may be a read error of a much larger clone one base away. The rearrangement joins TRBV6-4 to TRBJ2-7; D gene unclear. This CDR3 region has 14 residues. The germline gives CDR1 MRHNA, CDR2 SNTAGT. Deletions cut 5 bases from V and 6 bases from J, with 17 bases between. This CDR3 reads CASSFPDKVGEQYF. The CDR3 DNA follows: TGTGCCAGCAGTTTCCCCGACAAGGTGGGCGAGCAGTACTTC.